The 8 T cell receptor beta chains given below trace back to one sample, sequenced in a study of CD8 T cells in ankylosing spondylitis. Each CDR3 protein gets one entry after TCRdb re-called the 5' RACE reads with MiXCR. The sample yields about 130,000 distinct CDR3 sequences, roughly an eighth seen once. Source material: blood, either unsorted or a sorted T cell fraction (not recorded which). The receptors come from a female donor with ankylosing spondylitis or in good health (not recorded which).

In its sample, this clonotype was seen many times. As DNA, the CDR3 is TGCAGCGTTGAAGGAGGCGGGCTGAGCACAGATACGCAGTATTTT. Encoded protein: CSVEGGGLSTDTQYF. V is TRBV29-1 and J is TRBJ2-3; the D gene is possibly TRBD2 (5 bases). Germline CDR1 SQVTM, CDR2 ANQGSEA. This CDR3 region has 15 residues. V was pared by 1 base and J by 0 bases, with 11 bases between.

The CDR3 loop is CASSSLGNTEAFF. CDR3 nucleotides: TGTGCCAGCAGCTCGTTAGGAAACACTGAAGCTTTCTTT. This sequence joins TRBV7-3 and TRBJ1-1; D unclear. Germline CDR1 reads SGHTA; CDR2 reads FQGTGA. CDR3 length: 13 amino acids. V was shortened by 4 bases and J by 2 bases, with 8 bases between the two germline ends.

This clonotype showed up many times. The gene calls are TRBV7-9 and TRBJ1-6; the match to TRBD1 covers 10 bases. The CDR3 totals 15 residues. V lost 4 bases to trimming and J lost 7 bases; unmatched junction nucleotides: 4. From germline, CDR1 is SEHNR and CDR2 FQNEAQ (reference sequence). The CDR3 DNA reads as TGTGCCAGCAGCTCCAGGACAGGGGGAAATTCACCCCTCCACTTT. This gives the protein CASSSRTGGNSPLHF.

The chain couples TRBV2 to TRBJ2-5, with 8 bases lining up with TRBD1. From germline, CDR1 is SNHLY and CDR2 FYNNEI. The junction had 11 bases not matched to a gene; V was cut back by 3 bases and J by 5 bases. The CDR3 is made up of 16 amino acids. CDR3 loop: CASSESLGQGRETQYF. In nucleotides, the CDR3 is TGTGCCAGCAGTGAGAGCCTCGGACAGGGCAGGGAGACCCAGTACTTC.

The table lists this clonotype with many counts. The chain links TRBV5-1 to TRBJ2-7, with 7 positions matching TRBD2. The junction had 10 bases not matched to a gene; V was cut back by 4 bases and J by 6 bases. The CDR3 spans 14 residues. Germline values: CDR1 SGHRS, CDR2 YFSETQ. CDR3 amino acids: CASSNGGSSGEQYF. The CDR3, as DNA: TGCGCCAGCAGCAACGGGGGGTCTTCGGGCGAGCAGTACTTC.

This clonotype was recorded many times. The V gene is TRBV12-3 or TRBV12-4, the J gene TRBJ1-5; D is unresolved. V was clipped by 3 bases and J by 8 bases, with 11 bases between them. The CDR3 spans 13 residues. CDR3 in amino acids: CASSFLGREPQHF. CDR3 in DNA: TGTGCCAGCAGTTTTTTGGGAAGGGAGCCCCAGCATTTT.

This clonotype was observed many times. This chain connects TRBV20-1 to TRBJ2-1, with a weak D call TRBD1 (5 bases). The CDR3 covers 15 residues. V was cut by 0 bases and J by 8 bases, with 17 bases left in between. Germline assignment: CDR1 DFQATT and CDR2 SNEGSKA (reference sequence). The CDR3 protein is CSARDGAGGVDEQFF. The CDR3 DNA is TGCAGTGCTAGAGATGGGGCAGGTGGGGTGGATGAGCAGTTCTTC.

The V gene is TRBV7-2, the J gene TRBJ2-7; no reliable D call. Trimming took off 4 bases at V and 3 bases at J, with 7 bases between the two ends. Germline V gene lookup returns CDR1 SGHTA and CDR2 FQGNSA. CDR3 length equals 12 residues. CDR3 protein: CASSSSGYEQYF. CDR3 bases: TGTGCCAGCAGCTCCTCGGGCTACGAGCAGTACTTC.